This entry describes one T cell receptor beta chain. Its specific antigen is unknown. The sample holds no much larger clone one base away, and base qualities are not on file. The data were taken from a study of T cells in Graves' hyperthyroidism and ophthalmopathy (dated by TCRdb to the late 2010s). With regard to the full study: Peripheral blood was sampled at the time of initial diagnosis, prior to any treatment. After sampling, hyperthyroidism patients received methimazole starting at 30 mg daily, and ophthalmopathy patients received high-dose intravenous methylprednisolone. The paper reports TCR Vbeta CDR3 sequencing of more than 120 peripheral blood samples: around 41 ophthalmopathy, under 85 hyperthyroidism and around 17 progressor patients. To identify distinguishing TCR V-J signatures, a discovery cohort of 95 to 100 patients was used, comprising some 45 with Graves' ophthalmopathy and under 60 with stable Graves' hyperthyroidism. The 100 discovery patients were randomly split 7:3 into training and test sets. The study also compared thyroid tissue and blood T-cell repertoires from about six Graves' hyperthyroidism patients. Whether ophthalmopathy could be predicted prospectively was tested in an independent validation cohort made up of 18 to 20 hyperthyroidism patients plus 17 patients who later progressed to ophthalmopathy.

The junction shows trimming of 0 bases on V and 4 bases on J, plus 8 bases between the germline ends. The CDR3 has 13 amino acids, counting the end cysteine and phenylalanine. Only the CDR3 part of the read is kept: 39 bases, read in frame from the first base. The germline V gene (reference sequence) gives CDR1 as GTSNPN and CDR2 as SVGIG. Broader findings and caveats from the paper: In validation, the model predicted progression to ophthalmopathy a median of approximately 6.6 months before onset, with roughly 71% sensitivity and roughly 77% specificity. Sample size was not statistically predetermined, and investigators were not blinded to group allocation. Most expanded thyroid clonotypes (frequency above 0.001) were also detected in blood, a finding suggesting that blood repertoires may reflect thyroid immune responses. Ophthalmopathy was separated from stable hyperthyroidism by a 13 V-J signature model, with about 86% sensitivity and 81% to 82% specificity obtained in cross-validation and 80%/75% obtained in testing.

Amplification of TCR beta CDR3 regions was carried out from RNA transcripts. For the first round of RT-PCR on the TCR CDR3, the HTBI primer set was used together with the Qiagen OneStep RT-PCR kit. The libraries were constructed in a second round of multiplex PCR and then size-selected and purified. Sequencing of the libraries was done on an Illumina HiSeq2000 using paired-end 100 bp reads. Under the source paper's analysis protocol: Raw data were processed with SOAPnuke, discarding reads with adapters, uncalled bases, mean Phred below 15, or no exact constant-primer or identifier match. High-quality paired reads were merged using COPE v1.2.5, and each unique nucleotide sequence was defined as a clonotype. MiTCR v1.1 was used to align clonotypes to the IMGT TRBV, TRBD and TRBJ reference segments. The analysis was restricted to V-J combinations with a frequency above 0.0001, which together covered roughly 99% of the repertoires. A TCS score was defined as the ratio of F50 (clonal expansion) to E x V (chaos), with BLOSUM62-based TCRdist applied between CDR3 peptides within each V-J. Welch's t-statistics and random forest reduced roughly 500 V-J features to roughly 13, which were used in a naive Bayes classifier (R e1071). TCRdb redid the processing of the public reads, applying fastp at Q25 and MiXCR, and retained in-frame beta chains. Each entry is one CDR3 protein sequence, shown with its most common DNA and genes. The V and J calls shown here were made by TCRdb, not taken from the authors' results. Across this sample there are hundreds of thousands of distinct CDR3 sequences, with 14% seen only once. The top ten clones comprise approximately 10% of the sample.

Stable Graves' hyperthyroidism was defined as no progression to ophthalmopathy during 18 months of follow-up. Hyperthyroidism patients were aged 18 to 65 years and newly diagnosed, with disease duration of less than 2 months. Any patient with an uncontrolled infection, another autoimmune disease, pregnancy or lactation was excluded. Diagnoses were established on the basis of clinical symptoms, serum thyroxine and TRAb, thyroid ultrasound, and orbital computed tomography. Ficoll-Paque density gradient centrifugation was used to isolate PBMCs from about 10 ml of fresh peripheral blood. Total RNA was extracted with Trizol reagent, and quality was checked on an Agilent 2100 Bioanalyzer.

Sequenced sample: blood. Recombination linked TRBV30 to TRBJ2-3; the D gene cannot be resolved reliably. The source of this sequence is a woman younger than 35 with Graves' hyperthyroidism. CDR3 region: CAWSVTGPDTQYF. The DNA reads as follows: TGTGCCTGGAGTGTAACGGGTCCAGATACGCAGTATTTT.